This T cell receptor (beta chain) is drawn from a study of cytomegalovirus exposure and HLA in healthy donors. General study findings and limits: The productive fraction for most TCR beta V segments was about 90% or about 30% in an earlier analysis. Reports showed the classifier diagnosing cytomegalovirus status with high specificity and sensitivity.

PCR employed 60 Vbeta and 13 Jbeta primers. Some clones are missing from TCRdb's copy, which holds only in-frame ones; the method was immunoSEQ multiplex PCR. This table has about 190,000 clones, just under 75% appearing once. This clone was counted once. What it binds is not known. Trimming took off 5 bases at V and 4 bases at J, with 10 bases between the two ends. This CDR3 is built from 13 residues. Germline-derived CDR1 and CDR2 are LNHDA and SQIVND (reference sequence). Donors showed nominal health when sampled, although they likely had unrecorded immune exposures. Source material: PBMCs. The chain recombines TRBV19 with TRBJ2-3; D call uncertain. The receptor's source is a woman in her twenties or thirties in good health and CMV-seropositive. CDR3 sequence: CASSDSWADTQYF. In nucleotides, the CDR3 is TGTGCCAGTAGTGACTCTTGGGCAGATACGCAGTATTTT. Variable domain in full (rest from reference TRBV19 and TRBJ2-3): DGGITQSPKYLFRKEGQNVTLSCEQNLNHDAMYWYRQDPGQGLRLIYYSQIVNDFQKGDIAEGYSVSREKKESFPLTVTSAQKNPTAFYLCASSDSWADTQYFGPGTRLTVL.